This T cell receptor beta chain was identified during a study of control samples from healthy donors and cancer patients. Data came from immunoSEQ multiplex PCR; TCRdb stores just in-frame clones and leaves some out. This sample has roughly 120,000 clones, with roughly nine tenths found just once. Sequences were obtained from PBMCs. The source of this sequence is a woman aged 50 to 65 with colorectal cancer.

Here the CDR3 DNA reads TGTGCCAGCGGGGGTACGGGCGGCACTGAAGCTTTCTTT. It translates to CASGGTGGTEAFF. The chain recombines TRBV12-3 or TRBV12-4 with TRBJ1-1, with D possibly being TRBD1 (5 bases). The CDR3 loop spans 13 amino acids. V lost 8 bases, J lost 4 bases, and 14 bases lay in between.